The 10 T cell receptor beta chains given below trace back to one sample, sequenced in a study of identical twins. Each CDR3 protein is one row after TCRdb ran MiXCR on the 5' RACE reads. The sample lists approximately 690,000 distinct CDR3 sequences, roughly 6% occurring once. Sequencing was done on a sample of naive T cells sorted from blood. These receptors originate from a man aged 18-30 years in good health.

This clonotype came up many times. This chain connects TRBV4-2 to TRBJ2-5; possible D gene TRBD1, 5 bases. This CDR3 spans 16 amino acids. V lost 1 base and J lost 4, with 16 bases in between. Germline CDR1 reads LGHNA; CDR2 reads YNFKEQ. CDR3 residues: CASSQGERTQGETQYF. Written as DNA, the CDR3 is TGTGCCAGCAGCCAAGGGGAAAGGACCCAGGGAGAGACCCAGTACTTC.

This clonotype has just a few counts. The V call is TRBV6-1, the J call TRBJ2-5; D possibly corresponds to TRBD1 (6 bases). The CDR3 runs to 15 residues. The ends were cut back, 7 bases at V and 5 bases at J, with 20 bases in the middle. Per germline, CDR1 MNHNS and CDR2 SASEGT. CDR3 nucleotides: TGTGCCAGCATCGCCCTGGGCAGGGGCGACGAGACCCAGTACTTC. Protein: CASIALGRGDETQYF.

This clonotype was seen repeatedly, ten times or more. The genes are TRBV12-3 or TRBV12-4 and TRBJ2-1; perhaps TRBD2 as D (5 bases). This CDR3 is built from 15 residues. Trimming took off 3 bases at V and 8 bases at J, with 17 bases between the two ends. The CDR3, as DNA: TGTGCCAGCAGTTTTACGCTTGGACTCACGGATGAGCAGTTCTTC. Its translation is CASSFTLGLTDEQFF.

The table lists this clonotype with many counts. V gene TRBV5-6 combines with J gene TRBJ1-1; possibly TRBD1 for D (5 bases). The CDR3 extends over 12 amino acids. The germline V and J ends were trimmed by 0 bases and 7 bases, with 7 bases remaining between them. The germline gives CDR1 SGHDT, CDR2 YYEEEE. This CDR3 reads CASSLGQIEAFF. CDR3 DNA sequence: TGTGCCAGCAGCTTGGGACAGATTGAAGCTTTCTTT. Full variable domain (missing parts from reference TRBV5-6 and TRBJ1-1): DAGVTQSPTHLIKTRGQQVTLRCSPKSGHDTVSWYQQALGQGPQFIFQYYEEEERQRGNFPDRFSGHQFPNYSSELNVNALLLGDSALYLCASSLGQIEAFFGQGTRLTVV.

This clonotype was observed a few times. The V call is TRBV24-1, the J call TRBJ2-6, with 8 bases fitting TRBD1. The CDR3 contains 19 residues. Germline CDR1 and CDR2: KGHDR and SFDVKD. The junction had 9 bases not matched to a gene; V was cut back by 3 bases and J by 0 bases. The CDR3 reads CATSDGGQGLYSGANVLTF. CDR3 DNA sequence: TGTGCCACCAGTGATGGAGGACAGGGACTTTACTCTGGGGCCAACGTCCTGACTTTC.

This clonotype was detected ten times or more. V gene TRBV29-1 combines with J gene TRBJ2-4; 7 positions agree with TRBD2. The CDR3 is 14 amino acids. With 6 bases clipped from V and 3 bases from J, the junction kept 8 bases outside the gene matches. Germline V gene lookup returns CDR1 SQVTM and CDR2 ANQGSEA. The CDR3 region has the DNA TGCAGCGTCGCGCGGGGGTGGGACAAAAACATTCAGTACTTC. Amino acid sequence: CSVARGWDKNIQYF.

This clonotype was seen many times. The J gene is TRBJ1-1, the V gene TRBV5-1; 9 bases are a match to TRBD1. With V trimmed by 0 bases and J by 2 bases, 2 bases remained unmatched. This CDR3 spans 15 amino acids. Germline V CDR1 and CDR2: SGHRS, YFSETQ. In nucleotides, the CDR3 is TGCGCCAGCAGCTTGGCGGGACAGGGAAACACTGAAGCTTTCTTT. This gives the protein CASSLAGQGNTEAFF.

This clonotype was counted many times. The chain has TRBV27 and TRBJ2-7, with 8 nucleotides matching TRBD2. From germline, CDR1 is MNHEY and CDR2 SMNVEV (reference sequence). The CDR3 consists of 15 residues. V lost 7 bases and J lost 2; bases outside the gene matches: 10. In DNA form, the CDR3 reads TGTGCCAGCATAGGGCTAGCGGGCGACGCCTACGAGCAGTACGTC. It encodes CASIGLAGDAYEQYV.

This chain connects TRBV3-1 to TRBJ2-5; D is possibly TRBD1 or TRBD2 (6 bases each). Trimming stripped 6 bases from V and 10 bases from J, with 15 bases between. Germline assignment: CDR1 LGHDT and CDR2 YNNKEL (reference sequence). The length of the CDR3 is 12 residues. In nucleotides, the CDR3 is TGTGCCAGCAGTCAAAGAGGGGGACTCCAGTACTTC. Its protein is CASSQRGGLQYF.

This clonotype was picked up many times. The CDR3 spells CASSQAGGDYGYTF. CDR3 coding DNA: TGCGCCAGCAGCCAAGCAGGGGGCGACTATGGCTACACCTTC. This rearrangement joins TRBV4-1 to TRBJ1-2; 8 bases fit TRBD1. The CDR3 runs to 14 residues. The V and J ends lost 1 base and 3 bases, in that order; junction bases with no gene match: 1. In germline, CDR1 is MGHRA, CDR2 YSYEKL.